The 27 T cell receptor beta chains in this list originate from one sample, sequenced in a study of T cell repertoires in cytomegalovirus infection. TCRdb independently ran MiXCR on the reads; one entry per CDR3 protein. The data contain over 250,000 distinct CDR3 sequences, about 26% of them singletons. The source material was PBMCs. The receptors come from a human donor in good health (CMV status not recorded). Some clones in this sample may be carry-over from other donors' samples.

The genes are TRBV6-2 or TRBV6-3 and TRBJ1-1; no definite D call. V lost 0 bases, J lost 4 bases, and 9 bases lay in between. The CDR3 is 14 residues long. The germline V gene encodes CDR1 MNHEY and CDR2 SVGEGT. CDR3 sequence reads: CASSYSRVGTEAFF. Here the CDR3 DNA reads TGTGCCAGCAGTTACTCGAGGGTCGGCACTGAAGCTTTCTTT.

Ten or more counts support this clonotype. The CDR3 nucleotides are TGTGCCAGCAGCTTAATGACTAGCTCGGAAGAGACCCAGTACTTC. Translating gives CASSLMTSSEETQYF. The chain joins TRBV7-6 to TRBJ2-5; 7 bases are a match to TRBD2. Trimming at V came to 2 bases and at J to 3 bases, leaving 6 bases not matched to a gene. The germline gives CDR1 SGHVS, CDR2 FNYEAQ. The CDR3 contains 15 residues.

Worth noting for this clonotype: Just one base apart from a much larger clone, this may be a read error. The chain joins TRBV2 to TRBJ2-5, with 9 nucleotides matching TRBD1. Trimming at V came to 6 bases and at J to 5 bases, leaving 7 bases not matched to a gene. The CDR3 spans 14 residues. Per the germline V gene, CDR1 is SNHLY and CDR2 is FYNNEI. The CDR3 spells CASRNRGLWETQYF. The DNA for the CDR3 is TGTGCCAGCAGGAACAGGGGGCTTTGGGAGACCCAGTACTTC.

Comments on this clonotype: Compared with germline, one end of the junction differs, possibly owing to a read error. The chain couples TRBV7-9 to TRBJ2-4, with 10 bases fitting TRBD2. The germline V gene encodes CDR1 SEHNR and CDR2 FQNEAQ (reference sequence). This CDR3 region has 19 residues. The chain's CDR3 is CASSLPSGGAFEAKNIRYF. CDR3 DNA sequence: TGTGCCAGCAGCTTACCCAGCGGGGGGGCTTTCGAGGCCAAAAACATTCGGTACTTC.

The rearrangement joins TRBV28 to TRBJ1-6; D remains unclear. CDR1 MDHEN and CDR2 SYDVKM come from the germline V gene. The CDR3 extends over 15 amino acids. The ends were cut back, 5 bases at V and 15 bases at J, with 23 bases in the middle. The DNA of the CDR3 is TGTGCCAGCAGTGTACCGGGCCTTAGTCAATCAAGCCTCCACTTT. Its protein product is CASSVPGLSQSSLHF. Looking up the rest from reference TRBV28 and TRBJ1-6 gives the full variable domain: DVKVTQSSRYLVKRTGEKVFLECVQDMDHENMFWYRQDPGLGLRLIYFSYDVKMKEKGDIPEGYSVSREKKERFSLILESASTNQTSMYLCASSVPGLSQSSLHFGNGTRLTVT.

This clonotype was found many times. The chain employs TRBV7-2 and TRBJ2-7; D call uncertain. Germline assignment: CDR1 SGHTA and CDR2 FQGNSA. CDR3 size: 14 residues. The V and J ends lost 5 bases and 1 base respectively, with 12 bases between them. In DNA form, the CDR3 reads TGTGCCAGCAGCCCTAGGCGAAAGTCCTACGAGCAGTACTTC. This sequence encodes CASSPRRKSYEQYF.

The V call is TRBV28, the J call TRBJ1-4; D is undetermined. Germline V gives CDR1 MDHEN, CDR2 SYDVKM. The ends were cut back, 6 bases at V and 4 bases at J, with 15 bases in the middle. This CDR3 comprises 15 residues. The CDR3 protein is CASRPNRVLNEKLFF. The CDR3 DNA reads TGTGCCAGCAGACCGAATCGGGTCCTTAATGAAAAACTGTTTTTT.

The rearrangement links TRBV28 to TRBJ2-7; possibly TRBD1 for D (5 bases). The CDR3 sequence is 16 residues long. V was clipped by 3 bases and J by 4 bases, with 19 bases between them. The V gene's germline CDR1 is MDHEN and CDR2 SYDVKM. CDR3 sequence reads: CASSLSDSRLGYEQYF. In DNA form, the CDR3 reads TGTGCCAGCAGTTTGTCCGACAGCCGACTGGGGTACGAGCAGTACTTC.

At least ten counts were recorded for this clonotype. The chain links TRBV7-2 to TRBJ2-3; no clear D gene. Between the trimmed V and J ends, which lost 3 bases and 2 bases, there was a span of 6 bases. CDR3 length: 13 residues. The germline V gene encodes CDR1 SGHTA and CDR2 FQGNSA. The CDR3: CASSFQYTDTQYF. Here the CDR3 DNA reads TGTGCCAGCAGCTTTCAGTACACAGATACGCAGTATTTT.

This clonotype was found many times. The rearrangement joins TRBV28 to TRBJ2-7, with 7 bases matching TRBD2. V shed 5 bases and J 5 bases; nucleotides not matched to a gene: 12. The germline V gene has CDR1 MDHEN and CDR2 SYDVKM. The CDR3 runs to 15 residues. This chain's CDR3 is CASSPLAGVTNEQYF. The CDR3 nucleotides are TGTGCCAGCAGTCCCTTGGCGGGAGTTACCAACGAGCAGTACTTC. Based on the CDR3 plus reference TRBV28 and TRBJ2-7, the full variable domain is DVKVTQSSRYLVKRTGEKVFLECVQDMDHENMFWYRQDPGLGLRLIYFSYDVKMKEKGDIPEGYSVSREKKERFSLILESASTNQTSMYLCASSPLAGVTNEQYFGPGTRLTVT.

This clonotype was picked up many times. This chain's CDR3 is CASSLEGLHEQFF. CDR3 nucleotide sequence: TGTGCCAGCAGCTTAGAGGGGCTGCATGAGCAGTTCTTC. The chain couples TRBV7-3 to TRBJ2-1; D tentatively fits TRBD1 or TRBD2 (5 bases each). CDR1 and CDR2 from the germline V gene are SGHTA and FQGTGA. V lost 2 bases and J lost 8, with 10 bases in between. The CDR3 covers 13 residues.

This clonotype was found a few times. The CDR3 sequence: CASSLHSDRKGEQYF. The CDR3 DNA reads as TGTGCCAGCAGTTTACACTCGGATAGGAAGGGCGAGCAGTACTTC. V is TRBV28 and J is TRBJ2-7; no clear D gene. V lost 2 bases to trimming and J lost 6 bases, with 17 bases between them. The CDR3 contains 15 residues. Germline CDR1 MDHEN, CDR2 SYDVKM.

This chain uses TRBV28 with TRBJ1-1; 7 bases fit TRBD1. Germline V gives CDR1 MDHEN, CDR2 SYDVKM. The CDR3 totals 19 residues. Losses at the gene ends were 3 bases for V and 0 bases for J; bases not matched to a gene: 16. CDR3 amino acids: CASSFGTEKLEYMNTEAFF. The CDR3 DNA reads as TGTGCCAGCAGTTTTGGGACAGAGAAGTTGGAGTACATGAACACTGAAGCTTTCTTT.

The chain has TRBV29-1 and TRBJ1-5; a possible D gene is TRBD1 (5 bases). Trimming shortened V by 7 bases and J by 5 bases, and 15 bases separated the two germline ends. The germline V gene has CDR1 SQVTM and CDR2 ANQGSEA. The CDR3 extends over 13 amino acids. CDR3: CSALGGADQPQHF. The DNA for the CDR3 is TGCAGCGCCCTTGGTGGGGCCGATCAGCCCCAGCATTTT.

The rearrangement uses TRBV10-3 and TRBJ2-7; D is unclear. Germline V gene data show CDR1 as ENHRY and CDR2 as SYGVKD. V lost 0 bases and J 2 bases, leaving 17 bases between the germline ends. CDR3 length: 17 residues. CDR3 residues: CAISESVGKPYPYEQYF. CDR3 nucleotides: TGTGCCATCAGTGAGTCGGTGGGGAAACCGTACCCCTACGAGCAGTACTTC.

This clonotype has a handful of counts. The chain combines TRBV5-1 with TRBJ2-7; 9 bases fit TRBD1. V shed 3 bases and J 7 bases; nucleotides not matched to a gene: 5. CDR1 and CDR2 (germline): SGHRS, YFSETQ. CDR3 length: 13 residues. The CDR3 loop is CASSYTGGREQYF. CDR3 DNA sequence: TGCGCCAGCAGCTATACAGGGGGCCGGGAGCAGTACTTC.

There are a few counts of this clonotype. This chain uses TRBV28 with TRBJ1-6; 11 nucleotides agree with TRBD1. The CDR3 contains 18 residues. Trimming removed 4 bases from V and 10 bases from J; junction bases left unmatched: 15. Looked up from germline, CDR1 is MDHEN and CDR2 is SYDVKM. The CDR3 DNA reads as TGTGCCAGCAGTTCAACCGGGACAGGGGGACGGGCAGTATCACCCCTCCACTTT. The encoded protein is CASSSTGTGGRAVSPLHF. Looking up the rest from reference TRBV28 and TRBJ1-6 gives the full variable domain: DVKVTQSSRYLVKRTGEKVFLECVQDMDHENMFWYRQDPGLGLRLIYFSYDVKMKEKGDIPEGYSVSREKKERFSLILESASTNQTSMYLCASSSTGTGGRAVSPLHFGNGTRLTVT.

This rearrangement joins TRBV5-4 to TRBJ2-5, with 8 nucleotides matching TRBD2. CDR3 length: 15 residues. Germline V gene data show CDR1 as SGHNT and CDR2 as YYREEE (reference sequence). With V trimmed by 0 bases and J by 4 bases, 5 bases remained unmatched. The CDR3 is CASSLEVGGGETQYF. The CDR3 DNA follows: TGTGCCAGCAGCTTGGAGGTCGGGGGGGGAGAGACCCAGTACTTC.

The chain joins TRBV28 to TRBJ1-5, with 8 nucleotides matching TRBD1. The CDR3 loop spans 17 amino acids. Germline V gives CDR1 MDHEN, CDR2 SYDVKM. V gave up 3 bases and J gave up 0 bases; unmatched junction bases: 7. The chain's CDR3 is CASSLVDRVYSNQPQHF. CDR3 sequence (DNA): TGTGCCAGCAGTTTGGTGGACAGGGTTTATAGCAATCAGCCCCAGCATTTT.

This clonotype appeared many times. The rearrangement joins TRBV12-3 or TRBV12-4 to TRBJ1-1; 7 nucleotides align to TRBD1. V lost 7 bases to trimming and J lost 6 bases; unmatched junction nucleotides: 11. The CDR3 spans 14 residues. For the CDR3, the DNA is TGTGCCAGCACCCCCGGACAGGCAGGAGCTGAAGCTTTCTTT. It translates to CASTPGQAGAEAFF.

The chain couples TRBV19 to TRBJ1-1; no clear D gene. V was shortened by 3 bases and J by 2 bases, with 19 bases between the two germline ends. Germline lookup yields CDR1 LNHDA and CDR2 SQIVND (reference sequence). This CDR3 comprises 17 residues. The CDR3 nucleotides read TGTGCCAGTAGTATTATTACCAGCCCCACTGGAAACACTGAAGCTTTCTTT. As protein: CASSIITSPTGNTEAFF.

The J gene is TRBJ2-5, the V gene TRBV7-2; D perhaps matches TRBD2 (5 bases). Germline V lookup: CDR1 SGHTA, CDR2 FQGNSA. V was pared by 5 bases and J by 2 bases, with 15 bases between. CDR3 length: 15 residues. Here the CDR3 reads CASSPGDPGQETQYF. The CDR3 DNA reads as TGTGCCAGCAGCCCCGGGGATCCGGGACAAGAGACCCAGTACTTC. The full variable domain, its missing parts supplied by reference TRBV7-2 and TRBJ2-5, is GAGVSQSPSNKVTEKGKDVELRCDPISGHTALYWYRQSLGQGLEFLIYFQGNSAPDKSGLPSDRFSAERTGGSVSTLTIQRTQQEDSAVYLCASSPGDPGQETQYFGPGTRLLVL.

The chain carries TRBV4-1 and TRBJ2-2; TRBD2 matches at 12 bases. The CDR3 spans 17 residues. The germline V gene has CDR1 MGHRA and CDR2 YSYEKL. V lost 1 base and J lost 7; bases outside the gene matches: 7. In DNA, the CDR3 is TGCGCCAGCAGCCAAGGTCTAGCGGGGGGGAGGGGCGGGGAGCTGTTTTTT. The encoded protein is CASSQGLAGGRGGELFF.

The J gene is TRBJ2-7, the V gene TRBV28, with 9 bases fitting TRBD1. After removal of 3 bases from V and 4 bases from J, the junction contained 7 bases not matched to a gene. This CDR3 region has 15 residues. Germline CDR1 and CDR2: MDHEN and SYDVKM. The CDR3 loop is CASSLIGQGRYEQYF. The CDR3 DNA sequence: TGTGCCAGCAGTTTGATTGGACAGGGGAGGTACGAGCAGTACTTC.

This clonotype showed up just a few times. This chain connects TRBV7-8 to TRBJ2-7; the D gene is possibly TRBD2 (5 bases). This CDR3 spans 16 amino acids. The germline V gene has CDR1 SGHVS and CDR2 FQNEAQ. Trimming left V 1 base short and J 2 bases short, with 15 bases between. The CDR3, as DNA: TGTGCCAGCAGCTTAGATAGAGGGAGCGATGCCTACGAGCAGTACTTC. This codes for CASSLDRGSDAYEQYF.

The chain carries TRBV20-1 and TRBJ1-4, with a tentative D call TRBD1 (5 bases). From germline, CDR1 is DFQATT and CDR2 SNEGSKA (reference sequence). V lost 3 bases to trimming and J lost 8 bases, with 13 bases between them. The CDR3 contains 13 residues. The CDR3 loop is CSARDIANEKLFF. In DNA, the CDR3 is TGCAGTGCTAGGGACATCGCGAACGAAAAACTGTTTTTT.

This clonotype was recorded at least ten times. The chain joins TRBV7-2 to TRBJ1-4, with 8 bases aligning to TRBD1. The CDR3 spans 14 residues. The V segment lost 5 bases and the J segment 5 bases; nucleotides outside the gene matches: 4. CDR1 is SGHTA, CDR2 FQGNSA, per germline. CDR3 residues: CASSRRQGNEKLFF. CDR3 sequence (DNA): TGTGCCAGCAGCCGAAGACAGGGGAATGAAAAACTGTTTTTT.